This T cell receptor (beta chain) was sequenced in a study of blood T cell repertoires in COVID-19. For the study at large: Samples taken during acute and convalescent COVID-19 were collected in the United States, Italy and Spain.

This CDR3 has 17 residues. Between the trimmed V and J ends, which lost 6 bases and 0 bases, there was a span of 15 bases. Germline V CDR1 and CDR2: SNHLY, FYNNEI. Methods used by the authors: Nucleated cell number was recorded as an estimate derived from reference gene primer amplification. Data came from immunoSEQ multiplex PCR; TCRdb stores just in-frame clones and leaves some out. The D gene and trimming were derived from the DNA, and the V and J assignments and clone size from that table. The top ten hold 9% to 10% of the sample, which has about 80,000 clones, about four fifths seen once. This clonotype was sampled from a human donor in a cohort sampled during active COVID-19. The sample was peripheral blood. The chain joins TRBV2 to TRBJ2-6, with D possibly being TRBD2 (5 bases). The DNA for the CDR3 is TGTGCCAGCAGAAGCGGACGGTCCCCCTCTGGGGCCAACGTCCTGACTTTC. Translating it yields CASRSGRSPSGANVLTF.